Listed below are T cell receptor beta chains from one sample, sequenced in a study of cytomegalovirus exposure and HLA in healthy donors. Generated by immunoSEQ multiplex PCR, the TCRdb table keeps only in-frame clones and is missing some. The sample contains 150,000 or so clones, 75% to 90% of which appear only once. Source material: PBMCs. Every receptor here comes from a woman aged 30 to 39 in good health and CMV-seropositive. Each CDR3 is given with its conserved first and last residue. D genes are given only for firm matches. The size field is filled for only some rows; it gives once, few, many or a size class.

>TRBD1|.|TRBV19|TRBJ1-1
TGTGCCAGTAGTTCAGACAGGGGAGGCACTGAAGCTTTCTTT
CASSSDRGGTEAFF
>.|few|TRBV9|TRBJ1-1
TGTGCCAGCAACAGGGAAGGCAGGAGCACTGAAGCTTTCTTT
CASNREGRSTEAFF
>.|.|TRBV5-1|TRBJ2-7
TGCGCCAGCAGCTTGGCGGCAGGGCACGACGAGCAGTACTTC
CASSLAAGHDEQYF
>TRBD2|.|TRBV6-1|TRBJ2-1
TGTGCCAGCTGTGAAGCGGGGAGGGCCTACAATGAGCAGTTCTTC
CASCEAGRAYNEQFF
>.|once|TRBV28|TRBJ2-3
TGTGCCAGCAGTACCCCCAGGGGTGGTAGCACAGATACGCAGTATTTT
CASSTPRGGSTDTQYF
>.|.|TRBV27|TRBJ1-3
TGTGCCAGCAGTTTATCCCGGGGATCTGGAAACACCATATATTTT
CASSLSRGSGNTIYF
>TRBD2|.|TRBV9|TRBJ2-1
TGTGCCAGCAGCGTAAGCCCCTGGGCGGGAGGGCACAATGAGCAGTTCTTC
CASSVSPWAGGHNEQFF
>TRBD1|.|TRBV6-5|TRBJ2-3
TGTGCCAGCAGGCGGACAGGGGCGAACCCTTATACGCAGTATTTT
CASRRTGANPYTQYF
>.|.|TRBV28|TRBJ1-1
TGTGCCAGCAGTTTACTGTTTAGAGAAGCTTTCTTT
CASSLLFREAFF
>TRBD2|.|TRBV5-1|TRBJ2-2
TGCGCCAGCAGGAGGGCGTCGACTAGCGGAAGGAACACCGGGGAGCTGTTTTTT
CASRRASTSGRNTGELFF
>.|.|TRBV6-1|TRBJ2-7
TGTGCCAGCGCCCGGAGGACGACCTACGAGCAGTACTTC
CASARRTTYEQYF
>TRBD1|.|TRBV2|TRBJ1-5
TGTGCCAGCAGGAACGCAGGGGGGCCCCAGCATTTT
CASRNAGGPQHF
>TRBD1|.|TRBV15|TRBJ2-5
TGTGCCACCAGCCTCCGACAGGGACGGGAGACCCAGTACTTC
CATSLRQGRETQYF
>.|.|TRBV6-6|TRBJ1-5
TGTGCCAGCAGTCCAGGGAGGAATGGCAATCAGCCCCAGCATTTT
CASSPGRNGNQPQHF
>TRBD2|.|TRBV7-8|TRBJ2-5
TGTGCCAGCAGCTTTTGGCGACTAGCGGAAAAAGAGACCCAGTACTTC
CASSFWRLAEKETQYF
>TRBD1|.|TRBV7-9|TRBJ1-2
TGTGCCAGCAGCTGGGACAGGGGGCCCGATGGCTACACCTTC
CASSWDRGPDGYTF
>TRBD1|.|TRBV5-1|TRBJ2-7
TGCGCCAGCAGCAGGGACAGGACCTACGAGCAGTACTTC
CASSRDRTYEQYF
>.|.|TRBV7-2|TRBJ2-1
TGTGCCAGCAGCTACCGTTGGGGACTCACCTCTAATAATGAGCAGTTCTTC
CASSYRWGLTSNNEQFF
>.|.|TRBV6-1|TRBJ1-2
TGTGCCAGCAGTGAAATAGGGGCATCAGTTGGCTACACCTTC
CASSEIGASVGYTF
>.|.|TRBV10-3|TRBJ2-4
TGTGCCATCAGTGAGTCCCTTGGGCAGGGAGGAGACATTCAGTACTTC
CAISESLGQGGDIQYF
>.|.|TRBV2|TRBJ1-2
TGTGCCAGCAGTCCACTGAAGAGAAACTATGGCTACACCTTC
CASSPLKRNYGYTF
>.|.|TRBV6-4|TRBJ2-2
TGTGCCAGCAGTGAATCTACGGGGGGCCACAACACCGGGGAGCTGTTTTTT
CASSESTGGHNTGELFF
>.|.|TRBV10-2|TRBJ2-2
TGCGCCAGCAGTGATTTGACTAGCACCGGGGAGCTGTTTTTT
CASSDLTSTGELFF
>TRBD2|few|TRBV4-2|TRBJ2-7
TGTGCCAGCAGCCAACTTAGCGGGGGGAACTCCTACGAGCAGTACTTC
CASSQLSGGNSYEQYF
>TRBD1|.|TRBV11-2|TRBJ2-7
TGTGCCAGCAGCGCGACAGGGCGCGAGCAGTACTTC
CASSATGREQYF